Below are 10 T cell receptor beta chains sequenced from a single sample in a study of blood T cell repertoires in COVID-19. TCRdb's copy holds only in-frame clones and misses some; the assay was immunoSEQ multiplex PCR. The table includes 130,000 or so clones, 65% to 85% detected once. The sequenced sample was peripheral blood. These receptor sequences come from a woman of 80 years or more with acute or convalescent COVID-19.

The V and J genes are TRBV4-3 and TRBJ1-2; 7 nucleotides agree with TRBD1. V lost 0 bases and J lost 8; bases outside the gene matches: 9. The CDR3 contains 15 residues. From germline, CDR1 is LGHNA and CDR2 YSLEER. The chain's CDR3 is CASSQDRTGYLGYTF. CDR3 nucleotide sequence: TGCGCCAGCAGCCAAGACCGGACAGGTTACTTAGGCTACACCTTC.

The rearrangement joins TRBV4-1 to TRBJ1-2; D is perhaps TRBD1 (5 bases). The CDR3 sequence is 16 residues long. Germline V gene lookup returns CDR1 MGHRA and CDR2 YSYEKL. The ends were cut back, 2 bases at V and 5 bases at J, with 18 bases in the middle. The CDR3 protein is CASSQITLRQQYGYTF. The CDR3 region has the DNA TGCGCCAGCAGCCAAATCACTCTCCGACAGCAATATGGCTACACCTTC.

This chain uses TRBV18 with TRBJ2-1; 9 bases fit TRBD2. The trim removed 4 bases at V and 0 bases at J, leaving 7 bases unmatched. This CDR3 has 17 residues. Germline CDR1 and CDR2: KGHSH and LQKENI. This chain's CDR3 is CASSRWSGGSSYNEQFF. DNA of the CDR3: TGTGCCAGCTCACGGTGGAGCGGGGGGAGCTCCTACAATGAGCAGTTCTTC.

This chain joins TRBV5-4 and TRBJ2-5; a weak D match, TRBD2 (5 bases). V was trimmed by 4 bases and J by 4 bases, leaving 17 bases between them. The length of the CDR3 is 15 residues. Germline CDR1 and CDR2: SGHNT and YYREEE (reference sequence). The DNA for the CDR3 is TGTGCCAGCAGCAAACCCACTAGTGGAGGAGAGACCCAGTACTTC. This translates into CASSKPTSGGETQYF.

The chain links TRBV5-6 to TRBJ1-6; D perhaps matches TRBD1 (5 bases). V was pared by 0 bases and J by 9 bases, with 13 bases between. The CDR3 has 15 residues. From germline, CDR1 is SGHDT and CDR2 YYEEEE. The CDR3 DNA reads as TGTGCCAGCAGCTTGGGACTGCGGGGGAGTTCACCCCTCCACTTT. It encodes CASSLGLRGSSPLHF.

The CDR3 spells CAWRLGQGGRTGELFF. CDR3 nucleotides: TGTGCCTGGAGGCTTGGACAGGGGGGAAGAACCGGGGAGCTGTTTTTT. J is TRBJ2-2 and V is TRBV30; 10 bases line up with TRBD1. Germline CDR1 and CDR2: GTSNPN and SVGIG (reference sequence). The V and J ends lost 3 bases and 5 bases, in that order; junction bases with no gene match: 9. The CDR3 sequence is 16 residues long.

This chain links TRBV5-1 with TRBJ2-1; D uncertain. The CDR3 length is 14 residues. The ends were cut back, 0 bases at V and 8 bases at J, with 12 bases in the middle. Germline assignment: CDR1 SGHRS and CDR2 YFSETQ. CDR3 residues: CASSLGDEMDEQFF. Written as DNA, the CDR3 is TGCGCCAGCAGCTTGGGCGATGAGATGGATGAGCAGTTCTTC.

This clone was observed once. V is TRBV20-1 and J is TRBJ2-1; D is ambiguous. Germline V lookup: CDR1 DFQATT, CDR2 SNEGSKA (reference sequence). Trimming removed 6 bases from V and 1 base from J, with 4 bases in between. The CDR3 length is 11 residues. In nucleotides, the CDR3 is TGCAGTGCACAGTCCTACAATGAGCAGTTCTTC. This gives the protein CSAQSYNEQFF.

The chain's CDR3 is CASSIEIGPTGSFF. The CDR3 bases are TGTGCCAGTAGTATCGAAATTGGCCCAACAGGGTCTTTCTTT. This rearrangement joins TRBV19 to TRBJ1-1; TRBD1 is a possible D gene (6 bases). Germline CDR1 LNHDA, CDR2 SQIVND (reference sequence). The CDR3 is 14 amino acids. V was clipped by 3 bases and J by 12 bases, with 20 bases between them.

This chain uses TRBV27 with TRBJ1-1, with D possibly TRBD1 on 6 matching bases. The CDR3 contains 15 residues. Germline lookup yields CDR1 MNHEY and CDR2 SMNVEV (reference sequence). Trimming took 6 bases from V and 2 from J, leaving 16 bases between them. CDR3 in DNA: TGTGCCAGCAGGGACCCCGGGACAATAAACACTGAAGCTTTCTTT. As protein: CASRDPGTINTEAFF.